This TCR beta chain came from a study of PD-1 blockade in classical Hodgkin lymphoma. The germline V gene has CDR1 SGHVS and CDR2 FNYEAQ. The CDR3 runs 15 residues. V was trimmed by 1 base and J by 0 bases, leaving 8 bases between them. Sequenced by immunoSEQ multiplex PCR; TCRdb stores in-frame clones only, minus some. The repertoire consists of approximately 49,000 clones, with over 70% occurring once and the leading ten covering 15% to 20%. The sample's time point: cycle 4 day 1 (C4D1), after about 6 weeks of nivolumab. Brentuximab vedotin exposure varied among the patients, all of whom had relapsed after autologous stem cell transplantation.

Sequencing was performed on peripheral blood mononuclear cells (PBMCs), taken before the fourth cycle of nivolumab. The V call is TRBV7-6, the J call TRBJ2-3, with no clear D. This TCR derives from a human donor with classical Hodgkin lymphoma. The CDR3: CASSLGSPSTDTQYF. The CDR3 coding sequence is TGTGCCAGCAGCTTAGGGTCGCCTAGCACAGATACGCAGTATTTT.